What follows are 7 T cell receptor beta chains derived from one specimen sequenced in a study of response to subunit inactivated influenza vaccine. TCRdb itself ran the RT-PCR reads through MiXCR, one entry per CDR3 protein. The sample lists fewer than 400,000 distinct CDR3 sequences; 20% to 25% were seen once. The sequenced sample was PBMCs from blood, obtained about 20 months after vaccination. The receptors stem from a man between 50 and 75 years old who received an inactivated influenza vaccine.

The chain employs TRBV4-2 and TRBJ2-3; D is perhaps TRBD1 (5 bases). Trimming took off 3 bases at V and 8 bases at J, with 12 bases between the two ends. Per the germline V gene, CDR1 is LGHNA and CDR2 is YNFKEQ. There are 13 residues in the CDR3. The CDR3, as DNA: TGTGCCAGCAGCCAGACAGATTTCGGTACGCAGTATTTT. Translated: CASSQTDFGTQYF.

The chain is built from TRBV27 and TRBJ1-6, with D possibly TRBD1 on 5 matching bases. This CDR3 spans 16 amino acids. Trimming took off 9 bases at V and 5 bases at J, with 20 bases between the two ends. Germline CDR1 reads MNHEY; CDR2 reads SMNVEV (reference sequence). The CDR3 region is CASRVGRWGNNSPLHF. DNA for the CDR3: TGTGCCAGTCGTGTGGGCCGTTGGGGGAATAATTCACCCCTCCACTTT.

Comments on this clonotype: No conserved phenylalanine or tryptophan is present at the end of the CDR3, so a read error is the likely explanation. The gene calls are TRBV7-6 and TRBJ2-3; the D gene could be TRBD1 or TRBD2 (5 bases each). This CDR3 is built from 15 residues. V dropped 1 base and J dropped 1 base, with 9 bases sitting between them. Germline assignment: CDR1 SGHVS and CDR2 FNYEAQ. The CDR3 sequence is CASSLVRDGTDTQYL. The CDR3 bases are TGTGCCAGCAGCTTAGTCAGGGACGGCACAGATACGCAGTATTTA.

In DNA, the CDR3 is TGCAGTGCTATCGTTGTGAGCAATCAGCCCCAGCATTTT. This encodes CSAIVVSNQPQHF. The chain carries TRBV20-1 and TRBJ1-5; no reliable D call. V was trimmed by 4 bases and J by 1 base, leaving 8 bases between them. The length of the CDR3 is 13 residues. Per germline, CDR1 DFQATT and CDR2 SNEGSKA (reference sequence).

This clonotype was counted at least ten times. The chain employs TRBV7-8 and TRBJ1-4; weak D call: TRBD1 (5 bases). The CDR3 is 16 residues long. Germline loops: CDR1 SGHVS, CDR2 FQNEAQ. V lost 3 bases and J 7 bases, leaving 18 bases between the germline ends. The CDR3 nucleotides read TGTGCCAGCAGCTTGGGGCCGCAGCTCGGTGGTGAAAAACTGTTTTTT. This codes for CASSLGPQLGGEKLFF.

This clonotype was seen a few times. V and J are TRBV28 and TRBJ2-3; the match to TRBD2 covers 10 bases. Looked up from germline, CDR1 is MDHEN and CDR2 is SYDVKM. CDR3 length: 15 amino acids. V was clipped by 2 bases and J by 4 bases; unmatched bases: 3. CDR3 sequence (DNA): TGTGCCAGCAGTTTACCTAGCGGGAGCTCAGATACGCAGTATTTT. This sequence encodes CASSLPSGSSDTQYF.

The chain uses TRBV20-1 and TRBJ1-2, with 12 positions matching TRBD1. In germline, CDR1 is DFQATT, CDR2 SNEGSKA (reference sequence). CDR3 length: 12 residues. The DNA for the CDR3 is TGCATCATCCGGGACAGGGGGCTTGGCTACACCTTC. As protein: CIIRDRGLGYTF.